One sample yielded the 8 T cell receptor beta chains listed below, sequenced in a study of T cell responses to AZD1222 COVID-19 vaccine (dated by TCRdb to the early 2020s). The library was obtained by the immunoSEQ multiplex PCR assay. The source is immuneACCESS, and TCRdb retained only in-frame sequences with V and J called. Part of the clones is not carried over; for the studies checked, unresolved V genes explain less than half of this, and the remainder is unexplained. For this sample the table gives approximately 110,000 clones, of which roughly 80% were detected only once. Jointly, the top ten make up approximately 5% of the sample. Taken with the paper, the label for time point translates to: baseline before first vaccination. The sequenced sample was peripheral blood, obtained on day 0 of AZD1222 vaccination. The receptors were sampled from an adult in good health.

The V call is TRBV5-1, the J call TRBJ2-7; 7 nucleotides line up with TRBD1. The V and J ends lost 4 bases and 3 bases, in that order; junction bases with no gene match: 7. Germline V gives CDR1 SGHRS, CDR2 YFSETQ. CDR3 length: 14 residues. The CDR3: CASSTDRVLYEQYF. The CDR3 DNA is TGCGCCAGCAGCACCGACAGGGTTCTCTACGAGCAGTACTTC.

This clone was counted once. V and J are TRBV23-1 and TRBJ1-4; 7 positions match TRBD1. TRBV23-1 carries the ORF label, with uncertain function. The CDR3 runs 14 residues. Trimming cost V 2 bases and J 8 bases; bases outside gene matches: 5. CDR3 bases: TGCGCCAGCAGTCAACGTTTGGACAGGGAAAAACTGTTTTTT. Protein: CASSQRLDREKLFF.

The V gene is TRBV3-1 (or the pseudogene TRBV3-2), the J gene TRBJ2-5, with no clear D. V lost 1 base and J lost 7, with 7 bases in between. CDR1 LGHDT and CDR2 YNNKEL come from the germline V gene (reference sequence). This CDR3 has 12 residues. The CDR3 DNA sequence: TGTGCCAGCAGCCAAGGGGATGGGACCCAGTACTTC. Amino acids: CASSQGDGTQYF.

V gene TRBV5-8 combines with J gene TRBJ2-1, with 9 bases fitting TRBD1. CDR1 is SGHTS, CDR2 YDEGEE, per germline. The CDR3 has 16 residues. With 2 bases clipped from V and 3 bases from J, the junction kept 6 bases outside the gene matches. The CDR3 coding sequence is TGTGCCAGCAGCTTATATACAGGGGGCTACTACAATGAGCAGTTCTTC. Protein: CASSLYTGGYYNEQFF.

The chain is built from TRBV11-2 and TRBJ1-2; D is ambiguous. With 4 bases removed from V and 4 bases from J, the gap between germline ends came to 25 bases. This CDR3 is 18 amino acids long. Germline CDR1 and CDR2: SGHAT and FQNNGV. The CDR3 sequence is CASSSLPRGPVGPYGYTF. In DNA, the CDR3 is TGTGCCAGCAGCTCTTTACCCCGAGGGCCCGTCGGCCCCTATGGCTACACCTTC.

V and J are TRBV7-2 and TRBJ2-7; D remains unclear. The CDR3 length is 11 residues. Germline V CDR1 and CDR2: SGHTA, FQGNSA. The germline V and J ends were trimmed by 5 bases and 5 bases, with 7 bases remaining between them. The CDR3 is CASSNAHEQYF. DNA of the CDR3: TGTGCCAGCAGCAACGCCCACGAGCAGTACTTC.

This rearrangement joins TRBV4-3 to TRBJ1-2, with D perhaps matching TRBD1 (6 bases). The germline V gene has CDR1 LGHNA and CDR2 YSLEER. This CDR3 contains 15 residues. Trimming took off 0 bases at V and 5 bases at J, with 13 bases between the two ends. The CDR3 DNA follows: TGCGCCAGCAGCCAAGATGGGGGGCTGAGGTATGGCTACACCTTC. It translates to CASSQDGGLRYGYTF.

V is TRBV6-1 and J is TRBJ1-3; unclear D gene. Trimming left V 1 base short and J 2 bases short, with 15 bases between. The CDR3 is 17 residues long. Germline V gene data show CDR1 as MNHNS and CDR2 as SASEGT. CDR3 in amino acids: CASSEVVSLGTGNTIYF. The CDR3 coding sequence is TGTGCCAGCAGTGAAGTTGTTTCTTTGGGAACTGGAAACACCATATATTTT.